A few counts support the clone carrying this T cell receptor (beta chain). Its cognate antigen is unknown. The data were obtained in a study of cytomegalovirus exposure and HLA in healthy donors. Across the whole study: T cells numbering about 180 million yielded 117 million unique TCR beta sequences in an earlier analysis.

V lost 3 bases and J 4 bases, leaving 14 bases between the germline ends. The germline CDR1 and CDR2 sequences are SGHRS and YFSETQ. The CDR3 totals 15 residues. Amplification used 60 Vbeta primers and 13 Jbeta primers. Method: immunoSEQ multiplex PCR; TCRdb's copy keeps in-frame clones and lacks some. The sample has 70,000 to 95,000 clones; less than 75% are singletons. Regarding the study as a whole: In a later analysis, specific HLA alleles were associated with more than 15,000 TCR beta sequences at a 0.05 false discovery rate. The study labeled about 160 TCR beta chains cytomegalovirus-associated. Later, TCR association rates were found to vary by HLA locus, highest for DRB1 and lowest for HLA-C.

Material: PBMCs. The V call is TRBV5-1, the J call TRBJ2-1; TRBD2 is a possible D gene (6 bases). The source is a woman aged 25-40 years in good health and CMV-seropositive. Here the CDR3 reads CASSWDGGTYNEQFF. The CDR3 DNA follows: TGCGCCAGCAGCTGGGACGGAGGGACGTACAATGAGCAGTTCTTC.